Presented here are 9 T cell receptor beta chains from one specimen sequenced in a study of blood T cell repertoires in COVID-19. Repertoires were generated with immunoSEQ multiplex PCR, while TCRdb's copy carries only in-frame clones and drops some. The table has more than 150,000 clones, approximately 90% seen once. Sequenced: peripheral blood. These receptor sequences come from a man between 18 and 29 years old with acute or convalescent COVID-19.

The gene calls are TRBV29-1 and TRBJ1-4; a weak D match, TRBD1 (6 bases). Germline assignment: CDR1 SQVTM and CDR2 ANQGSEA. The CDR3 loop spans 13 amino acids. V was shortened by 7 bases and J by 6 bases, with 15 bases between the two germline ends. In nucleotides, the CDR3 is TGCAGCGCACAGGGTCCGGAGGATGAAAAACTGTTTTTT. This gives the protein CSAQGPEDEKLFF.

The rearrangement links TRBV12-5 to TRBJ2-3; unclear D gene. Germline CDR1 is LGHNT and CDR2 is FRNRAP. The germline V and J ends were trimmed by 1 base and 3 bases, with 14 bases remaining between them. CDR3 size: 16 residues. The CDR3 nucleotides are TGTGCTAGTGGTTTGGGGCAAATACTAAAAACAGATACGCAGTATTTT. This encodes CASGLGQILKTDTQYF.

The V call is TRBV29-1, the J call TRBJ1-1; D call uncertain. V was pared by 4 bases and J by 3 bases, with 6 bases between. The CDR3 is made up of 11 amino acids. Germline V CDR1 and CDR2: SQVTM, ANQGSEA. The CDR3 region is CSVVTDTEAFF. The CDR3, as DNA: TGCAGCGTTGTTACGGACACTGAAGCTTTCTTT.

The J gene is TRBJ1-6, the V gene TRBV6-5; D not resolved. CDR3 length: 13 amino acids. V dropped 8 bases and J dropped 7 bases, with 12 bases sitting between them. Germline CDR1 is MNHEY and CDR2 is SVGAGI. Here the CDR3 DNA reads TGTGCCAGCCCTGAGACACCGAATTCACCCCTCCACTTT. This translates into CASPETPNSPLHF.

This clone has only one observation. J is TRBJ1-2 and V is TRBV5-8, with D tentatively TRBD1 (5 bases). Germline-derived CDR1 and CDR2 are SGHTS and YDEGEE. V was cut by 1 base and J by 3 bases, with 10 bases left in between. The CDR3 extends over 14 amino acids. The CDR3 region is CASSLLRDYYGYTF. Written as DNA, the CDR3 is TGTGCCAGCAGCTTGTTACGGGACTACTATGGCTACACCTTC.

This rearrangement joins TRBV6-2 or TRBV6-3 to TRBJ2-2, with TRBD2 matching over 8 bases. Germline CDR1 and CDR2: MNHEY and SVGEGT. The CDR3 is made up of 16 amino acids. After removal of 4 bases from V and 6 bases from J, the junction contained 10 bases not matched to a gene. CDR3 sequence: CASSSAGATGAGELFF. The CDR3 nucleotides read TGTGCCAGCAGTTCAGCGGGGGCTACAGGAGCCGGGGAGCTGTTTTTT.

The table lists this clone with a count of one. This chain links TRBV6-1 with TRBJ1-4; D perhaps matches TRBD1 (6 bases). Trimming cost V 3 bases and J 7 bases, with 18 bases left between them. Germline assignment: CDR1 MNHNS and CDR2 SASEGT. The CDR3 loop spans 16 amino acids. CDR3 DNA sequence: TGTGCCAGCAGTGACCTCCTCAGGGGCGAAGGTGAAAAACTGTTTTTT. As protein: CASSDLLRGEGEKLFF.

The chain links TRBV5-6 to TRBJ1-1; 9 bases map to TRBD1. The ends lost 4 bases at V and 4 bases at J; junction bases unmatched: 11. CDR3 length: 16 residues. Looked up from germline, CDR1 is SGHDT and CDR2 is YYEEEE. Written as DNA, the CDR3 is TGTGCCAGCAGCCCGACCGGGACAGGGTTTGGCACTGAAGCTTTCTTT. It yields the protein CASSPTGTGFGTEAFF. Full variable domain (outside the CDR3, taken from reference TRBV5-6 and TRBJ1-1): DAGVTQSPTHLIKTRGQQVTLRCSPKSGHDTVSWYQQALGQGPQFIFQYYEEEERQRGNFPDRFSGHQFPNYSSELNVNALLLGDSALYLCASSPTGTGFGTEAFFGQGTRLTVV.

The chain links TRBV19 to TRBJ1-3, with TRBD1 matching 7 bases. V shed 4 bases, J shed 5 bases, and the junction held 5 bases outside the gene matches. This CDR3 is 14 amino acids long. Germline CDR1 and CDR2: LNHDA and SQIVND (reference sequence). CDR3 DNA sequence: TGTGCCAGTAGTACCCGGGACAGTCGAAACACCATATATTTT. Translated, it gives CASSTRDSRNTIYF.